What follows is one T cell receptor beta chain and its context. Its antigen remains undetermined. No per-base quality is available; no much larger clone lies one base away. In total, 630 or so healthy bone marrow donors made up the cohort. At the time of sampling, every cohort member was nominally healthy, though immune exposures that went unrecorded were likely present. The donor tested CMV seronegative and was one of the 352 seronegative cohort members. A peripheral blood sample was provided by each donor, and peripheral blood mononuclear cells were used for TCR beta sequencing. Genomic DNA extraction from the blood cell samples was performed with the Qiagen DNeasy Blood Extraction Kit. The sample comes from a study of cytomegalovirus exposure and HLA in healthy donors (dated by TCRdb to the late 2010s). A note on the overall study: In an earlier analysis of 550 to 750 of the donors, about 270 Gb of sequence data and just under 120 million unique TCR beta sequences from 150 million to 200 million T cells were reported. The genetic ancestry cluster associated with self-reported Caucasian donors included over 80% of the roughly 400 genotyped donors. An early release covering 550 to 650 HLA-typed donors comprised approximately 290 gigabases of sequencing data and tens of millions of unique TCR sequences. The T cell repertoires of 670 or so subjects were profiled by immunosequencing and related to cytomegalovirus serostatus. In the later analysis, no new phenotypic data were used to find candidate immune exposures; instead, reliance was placed on TCR beta sequences and their occurrence across donors. Across about 370 genotyped donors of the cohort, an average of about 250,000 unique TCR beta nucleotide sequences per donor were sequenced, and approximately 17% of those sequences were non-productive. An earlier analysis of approximately 640 of the donors applied high-throughput TCR beta sequencing to assess whether each TCR beta V gene segment acted as functional or pseudogenic. Typing coverage varied by locus: roughly 620-640 donors for A, B, C, DRB1 and DQB1; about 520 for DQA1; about 590 for DPA1; around 450 for DPB1. In a later genetic analysis, genome-wide SNP genotypes for 398 of the 666 donors were used, and that subset was treated as a discovery cohort. Roughly 5 DR-DQ haplotypes were handled as single units for association and clustering, since linkage in the cohort was strong. In a later analysis, previously published TCR beta repertoires from several hundred donors were re-analyzed and high-resolution HLA genotyping was added so that TCR occurrence patterns could be studied. All discovery cohort repertoires had been generated using a single sequencing platform. The study aimed to test whether signatures of past pathogen exposure could be identified by cataloging public T cell receptors. Class I and class II HLA loci were covered by the typing at four-digit resolution. Besides the first cohort of approximately 670 subjects, a separate validation cohort made up of 120 different subjects was used. Donor age, sex, ethnicity and CMV serostatus were collected together with the repertoire data. To predict cytomegalovirus infection status, the study combined high-throughput TCR immunosequencing, statistical association of individual TCRs with disease status, and machine learning.

The library was made by the immunoSEQ multiplex PCR assay. For the multiplex PCR, a mixture combining 60 forward primers for TCR Vbeta segments and 13 reverse primers for TCR Jbeta segments was used. Amplification of the CDR3 region of rearranged TCR beta genes was performed with a multiplex PCR assay on genomic DNA. The amplified TCR beta libraries were sequenced on the Illumina HiSeq System as 87-base-pair reads. The source study handled its data this way. A later analysis tallied tens of millions of unique TCR beta chains across the approximately 670 repertoires, and roughly 11 million of those chains were shared by two or more donors. Raw reads were error-corrected and collapsed into unique sequences with a nearest-neighbor algorithm that merged closely related sequences to remove PCR and sequencing errors. To assign V, D and J gene segments, CDR3 sequences were aligned to IMGT reference sequences. For a sequence to be retained, a match of at least six nucleotides to both a V gene segment and a J gene segment was required. Rearrangements were classified as productive when the CDR3 lacked stop codons and remained in frame with V and J, and all other rearrangements were classified as non-productive. CDR3 was defined according to IMGT convention as the region running from the second conserved V-encoded cysteine to the conserved J-encoded phenylalanine. Sequences without an unambiguous match to a single V gene segment were excluded from the earlier analysis of several hundred of the donors. In an earlier analysis of several hundred of the donors, V segments were called functional above 56.7% productive rearrangements and were called segregating when the between-donor standard deviation exceeded 5%. A statistical classification framework was developed to diagnose cytomegalovirus status using the catalog of TCR beta chain sequences. In a later analysis, TCR nucleotide sequences were compared against IMGT/GENE-DB human TR gene sequences so that V and J genes could be assigned. A later analysis assigned CDR3 sequences and most-parsimonious VDJ recombination scenarios with the TCRdist pipeline. In a later analysis, each TCR beta chain was defined by its CDR3 amino acid sequence together with its V-gene family, and reads lacking a unique V-gene family were excluded. A later analysis removed 450 to 600 highly shared, low-generation-probability nucleotide sequences to deal with suspected cross-contamination and a sequencing artifact. In a later analysis, a clonal expansion index was calculated for each public chain from normalized within-repertoire ranks of inferred template counts. In a later analysis, generation probabilities were computed using a VDJ recombination model fitted to out-of-frame rearrangements, and the results were checked against IGoR. A later analysis scored TCR-TCR, TCR-HLA and TCR-CMV co-occurrence with hypergeometric tests, applying a repertoire-size bias correction to TCR pairs. False discovery rates were estimated in a later analysis by permuting HLA or CMV assignments 20 times. In a later analysis, co-occurring TCRs were grouped using DBSCAN, and TCRdist sequence similarity was added for clustering within HLA-allele-positive subsets. Repertoires with fewer than 30,000 or more than 120,000 public chains, plus five repertoires with anomalous nucleotide sharing, were excluded from co-occurrence clustering. TCRdb took this table from immuneACCESS and kept in-frame rearrangements with V and J called. Such tables lack part of the clones; where checked against another copy, unresolved V genes explain under half of the gap, and the rest is unexplained. V and J calls and clone size are copied from that table; D and trimming were computed from the DNA. In this sample the table shows about 170,000 clones, about three quarters of which occur a single time. 3% to 3.5% of the sample is held by the ten biggest clonotypes.

Study-wide conclusions, independent of this receptor: A total of 164 TCR beta chains were listed by the study as associated with cytomegalovirus. Across donors, most TCR sequences were observed very rarely, whereas some public TCRs were present in many individuals. Cytomegalovirus status was reported to be diagnosed by the classifier with high specificity and sensitivity in both the original and validation cohorts. In a later analysis, TCR association rates were found to vary across HLA loci, with the most associated TCRs seen for DRB1 alleles and the fewest for HLA-C alleles. A further reported finding was that TCR beta sequences accurately predicted the HLA-A and HLA-B alleles for most subjects in the first cohort. A group of highly shared sequence variants was considered likely to be a technical artifact of the sequencing pipeline. Because some donors lacked HLA typing at each locus, the association tests relied only on the typed subset. Compared with the roughly 600-donor mean, donors in an Asian-associated ancestry cluster had fewer N-insertions in productive TCRs, according to a later genetic analysis. Several of the top co-occurrence clusters appeared to be linked to parvovirus B19, influenza, CMV and Epstein-Barr virus, according to a later analysis. Assigning TCR associations to individual alleles was difficult when HLA alleles, especially DR and DQ, strongly co-occurred. A later analysis associated 16,951 TCR beta sequences with specific HLA alleles at a false discovery rate of 0.05. For the cohort, immune exposure information was limited to CMV serostatus. A later analysis found that most CMV-associated TCR beta chains appeared HLA-restricted, with HLA associations seemingly driven largely by CMV exposure. In vitro tests confirmed that a few of the cytomegalovirus-associated TCR beta chains recognize cytomegalovirus antigens. V-gene and J-gene trimming of TCR beta chains was associated with a missense DCLRE1C variant in a later genetic analysis, and the association was replicated in an independent cohort. Linkage disequilibrium might explain the correlated functional status among segregating V segments, but an unknown experimental factor could not be ruled out. In a later analysis, HLA-associated TCR beta chains showed more clonal expansion and lower generation probabilities than non-associated chains that were equally common. Roughly uniform sequencing depth across donors was assumed in presence/absence analyses, although this assumption may not hold. In this cohort, only TCR beta chains were sequenced, and detectable features were limited by the absence of alpha or paired-chain data. Around 16 rarely observed V segments, including chromosome 9 orphons, were excluded from the earlier analysis of a few hundred of the donors because counts were too low. According to the authors, the approach could potentially be generalized to other disease states and immunological phenotypes. An earlier analysis of roughly 570 of the donors showed that most TCR beta V segments appeared in productive rearrangements either about 87% or about 30% of the time, which broadly matched IMGT annotations.

This clonotype was sampled from a female donor in good health and CMV-seronegative. The sample consisted of PBMCs.

The CDR3 in this case is CASTGQNTGELFF. The sequence in DNA is TGTGCCAGCACCGGACAGAACACCGGGGAGCTGTTTTTT. The receptor chain draws on TRBV27 and TRBJ2-2; the D gene is possibly TRBD1, with 5 bases matching. The CDR3 sequence holds 13 residues, the cysteine and phenylalanine included. Only the CDR3 part of the read is kept: 39 bases, read in frame from the first base. Cut back by 7 bases and 1 base, the V and J ends lie 7 bases apart. The germline V gene (reference sequence) gives CDR1 as MNHEY and CDR2 as SMNVEV.